This TCR beta chain comes out of a study of shared clonotypes between healthy human individuals. The CDR3 length is 13 residues. Germline CDR1 GTSNPN, CDR2 SVGIG (reference sequence). V was trimmed by 0 bases and J by 7 bases, leaving 10 bases between them. With respect to this clone: The sample contains more than one DNA sequence encoding this CDR3.

The replicate PCRs on unsorted PBMC were given 250 to 300 ng DNA, which is tens of thousands of T cell genomes. TCRdb keeps only in-frame clones here, not all; method: immunoSEQ multiplex PCR. The sample holds about 490,000 clones; 70% to 80% are singletons and the top ten take roughly 13%. This TCR came from a woman between 35 and 50 years old in good health. Some clones in this sample may be carry-over from other donors' samples. The V call is TRBV30, the J call TRBJ1-5, with TRBD1 as a possible D gene (5 bases). Specimen: PBMCs. This chain's CDR3 is CAWSVRGDQPQHF. DNA for the CDR3: TGTGCCTGGAGTGTACGCGGGGACCAGCCCCAGCATTTT.